This is a list of T cell receptor beta chains from one sample in a study of T-cell reconstitution after alpha-beta-depleted transplantation in children. Using its own MiXCR run on the PCR reads, TCRdb lists one record per CDR3 protein. The sample has nearly 550,000 distinct CDR3 sequences; approximately 16% are singletons. The sequences come from PBMCs from the stem cell graft donor, collected from the stem cell graft. These receptors were taken from a human donor who donated a stem cell graft to a child with acute lymphoblastic leukemia. Each CDR3 is given with its conserved first and last residue. The order of the fields is clone size, D gene, J gene, V gene, CDR3 DNA, CDR3 protein. The D gene is left open where the match is weak. For some rows the clone size is stated as once, few or many, or as a class when expanded; others skip it.

clone size: .
D gene: TRBD1
J gene: TRBJ1-1
V gene: TRBV7-6
CDR3 DNA: TGTGCCAGCAGCTCGGGACAGGGGGCAGCTGAAGCTTTCTTT
CDR3 protein: CASSSGQGAAEAFF

clone size: .
D gene: .
J gene: TRBJ1-2
V gene: TRBV5-1
CDR3 DNA: .
CDR3 protein: CASYPGQGLGDYGCTF

clone size: many
D gene: .
J gene: TRBJ2-3
V gene: TRBV12-5
CDR3 DNA: TGTGCTAGTGGTTTCTGGACAGATACGCAGTATTTT
CDR3 protein: CASGFWTDTQYF

clone size: .
D gene: .
J gene: TRBJ1-2
V gene: TRBV27
CDR3 DNA: TGTGCCAGCAGTTTGCCAGGGTATGACTATGGCTACACCTTC
CDR3 protein: CASSLPGYDYGYTF

clone size: many
D gene: .
J gene: TRBJ1-6
V gene: TRBV9
CDR3 DNA: TGTGCCAGCAGCGTTGCGAGCTCCTATAATTCACCCCTCCACTTT
CDR3 protein: CASSVASSYNSPLHF

clone size: .
D gene: TRBD2
J gene: TRBJ2-1
V gene: TRBV20-1
CDR3 DNA: TGCAGTGCTAGATATCTGAGCGGGAGGGCCTTCAATGAGCAGTTCTTC
CDR3 protein: CSARYLSGRAFNEQFF

clone size: .
D gene: TRBD2
J gene: TRBJ2-7
V gene: TRBV12-3/TRBV12-4
CDR3 DNA: TGTGCCAGCGGTAGACTAGCGGGACACGAGCAGTACTTC
CDR3 protein: CASGRLAGHEQYF

clone size: few
D gene: .
J gene: TRBJ1-2
V gene: TRBV12-3/TRBV12-4
CDR3 DNA: TGTGCCAGCAGGGAGACAGCCGGCTATGGCTACACCTTC
CDR3 protein: CASRETAGYGYTF

clone size: .
D gene: .
J gene: TRBJ2-3
V gene: TRBV6-4
CDR3 DNA: TGTGCCAGCAGTGGTGGCGGCAGCACAGATACGCAGTATTTT
CDR3 protein: CASSGGGSTDTQYF

clone size: few
D gene: .
J gene: TRBJ1-2
V gene: TRBV21-1
CDR3 DNA: TGTGCCAGCAGCAAAGCCTTTACCGGGACAGATAACTATGGCTACACCTTC
CDR3 protein: CASSKAFTGTDNYGYTF

clone size: .
D gene: .
J gene: TRBJ2-5
V gene: TRBV27
CDR3 DNA: TGTGCCAGCAGTCCCCTTGTGGTTATTCCAGAGACCCAGTACTTC
CDR3 protein: CASSPLVVIPETQYF

clone size: .
D gene: .
J gene: TRBJ2-5
V gene: TRBV4-2
CDR3 DNA: TGTGCCAGCAGCCAAGATGGGACACCGGATGGGTGGACCCAGTACTTC
CDR3 protein: CASSQDGTPDGWTQYF

clone size: .
D gene: .
J gene: TRBJ1-3
V gene: TRBV18
CDR3 DNA: TGTGCCAGCTCACCACGGGTCCCCACGGGTGGAAACACCATATATTTT
CDR3 protein: CASSPRVPTGGNTIYF

clone size: .
D gene: .
J gene: TRBJ2-7
V gene: TRBV7-9
CDR3 DNA: TGTGCCAGCAGCCCCGCGGCAGGTTCGTACGAGCAGTACTTC
CDR3 protein: CASSPAAGSYEQYF

clone size: .
D gene: TRBD1
J gene: TRBJ2-7
V gene: TRBV15
CDR3 DNA: TGTGCCACCAGCAGAGGACAGGGGGCAAAGGCCGAGCAGTACTTC
CDR3 protein: CATSRGQGAKAEQYF

clone size: .
D gene: .
J gene: TRBJ2-3
V gene: TRBV5-1
CDR3 DNA: TGCGCCAGCAGAGTAAGCGGGAGCACAGATACGCAGTATTTT
CDR3 protein: CASRVSGSTDTQYF

clone size: .
D gene: .
J gene: TRBJ2-5
V gene: TRBV21-1
CDR3 DNA: TGTGCCAGCAGCCGGGGACCGTGCAAGGAGACCCAGTACTTC
CDR3 protein: CASSRGPCKETQYF

clone size: .
D gene: .
J gene: TRBJ2-1
V gene: TRBV29-1
CDR3 DNA: TGCAGCGTTGAAGATCGGGTTGAGCAGTTCTTC
CDR3 protein: CSVEDRVEQFF

clone size: .
D gene: TRBD1
J gene: TRBJ2-7
V gene: TRBV18
CDR3 DNA: TGTGCCAGCTCGGGACAGGGGAACGAGCAGTACTTC
CDR3 protein: CASSGQGNEQYF

clone size: few
D gene: TRBD2
J gene: TRBJ2-3
V gene: TRBV13
CDR3 DNA: TGTGCCAGCAGCTTAGCGACGGCTAGCGGGAGGATGGCGGATACGCAGTATTTT
CDR3 protein: CASSLATASGRMADTQYF

clone size: few
D gene: .
J gene: TRBJ2-7
V gene: TRBV15
CDR3 DNA: TGTGCCACCAGCAGGTGGGGGGGCGGGGCCCAACCCCGAGAATCTTACGAGCAGTACTTC
CDR3 protein: CATSRWGGGAQPRESYEQYF

clone size: few
D gene: TRBD2
J gene: TRBJ2-5
V gene: TRBV12-3/TRBV12-4
CDR3 DNA: TGTGCCAGCAGTTTAATGGCGGGAGGGCCCCAAGAGACCCAGTACTTC
CDR3 protein: CASSLMAGGPQETQYF

clone size: .
D gene: .
J gene: TRBJ2-2
V gene: TRBV28
CDR3 DNA: TGTGCCAGCAGTTTGTGGGAACCCGGGGAGCTGTTTTTT
CDR3 protein: CASSLWEPGELFF

clone size: .
D gene: .
J gene: TRBJ2-3
V gene: TRBV29-1
CDR3 DNA: TGCAGCGTTGTCCCAGCGAAGGAGCCAGATACGCAGTATTTT
CDR3 protein: CSVVPAKEPDTQYF

clone size: .
D gene: .
J gene: TRBJ2-7
V gene: TRBV6-2/TRBV6-3
CDR3 DNA: TGTGCCAGCAGTTACTCGGTTCGGGTAAGCGGGTACTCCTACGAGCAGTACTTC
CDR3 protein: CASSYSVRVSGYSYEQYF

clone size: .
D gene: .
J gene: TRBJ2-3
V gene: TRBV20-1
CDR3 DNA: TGCAGTGCGAAGGGACCCGTCAAGCGGGATACGCAGTATTTT
CDR3 protein: CSAKGPVKRDTQYF

clone size: .
D gene: TRBD1
J gene: TRBJ1-1
V gene: TRBV5-1
CDR3 DNA: TGCGCCAGCAGGGGCGGACAGGGGGGCACTGAAGCTTTCTTT
CDR3 protein: CASRGGQGGTEAFF

clone size: few
D gene: .
J gene: TRBJ2-4
V gene: TRBV5-5
CDR3 DNA: TGTGCCAGCAGCTTGGAACGGGCGGGGCAAAACATTCAGTACTTC
CDR3 protein: CASSLERAGQNIQYF

clone size: few
D gene: TRBD2
J gene: TRBJ2-3
V gene: TRBV5-6
CDR3 DNA: TGTGCCAGCAGCTTGGGATTTCGGCTAGCGGAGCGCCAAAGCACAGATACGCAGTATTTT
CDR3 protein: CASSLGFRLAERQSTDTQYF

clone size: few
D gene: TRBD1
J gene: TRBJ2-1
V gene: TRBV27
CDR3 DNA: TGTGCCAGCATTGCACAGGGGATGGGGTACAATGAGCAGTTCTTC
CDR3 protein: CASIAQGMGYNEQFF

clone size: .
D gene: .
J gene: TRBJ1-5
V gene: TRBV15
CDR3 DNA: TGTGCCACCAGCAGCTCTATCTCCCAACAGCCCCAGCATTTT
CDR3 protein: CATSSSISQQPQHF